This record concerns one T cell receptor (beta chain) sequence. The antigen remains undetermined. The table came from immunoSEQ multiplex PCR; TCRdb's copy has only in-frame clones and leaves some out. In the table there are about 66,000 clones, 90% of which are singletons. This record comes from a study of graft-versus-host responses after intestinal transplantation. Study details: Transplantation in recipients was multivisceral, liver-intestinal, or isolated intestinal. Anti-thymocyte globulin induction preceded around 3 years of tacrolimus and steroid maintenance in all recipients. General observations from the study: GvH clones were identified in recipient marrow, with some first appearing in ileum or blood. Early post-transplant falls in HvG clones accompanied the peak levels of circulating GvH clones.

The receptor's source is a human donor who received an intestinal transplant. The starting material was unstimulated CD8+ T cells sorted from spleen or lymph node cells, obtained before intestinal transplant.

This CDR3 is CASSLGTGNQPQHF. CDR3 coding DNA: TGTGCCAGCAGCTTAGGGACGGGGAATCAGCCCCAGCATTTT. The chain uses TRBV7-2 and TRBJ1-5, with unresolved D. Per the germline V gene, CDR1 is SGHTA and CDR2 is FQGNSA. There are 14 residues in the CDR3. V was trimmed by 1 base and J by 4 bases, leaving 8 bases between them.